This entry lists 27 T cell receptor beta chains sequenced from one sample in a study of T cells in Graves' hyperthyroidism and ophthalmopathy. RNA transcripts served as the template for amplifying TCR beta CDR3 regions. The primer set for the first-round RT-PCR of the TCR CDR3 was HTBI. A single record per CDR3 protein comes from TCRdb applying MiXCR to the multiplex PCR reads. The sample carries about 400,000 distinct CDR3 sequences, about 15% recorded once. The sample comprised blood. These receptors originate from a woman under 30 with Graves' hyperthyroidism that later progressed to Graves' ophthalmopathy.

In its sample, this clonotype was seen many times. The genes are TRBV11-2 and TRBJ1-1, with a weak D call TRBD1 (6 bases). V was shortened by 5 bases and J by 1 base, with 14 bases between the two germline ends. The CDR3 has 15 amino acids. Looked up from germline, CDR1 is SGHAT and CDR2 is FQNNGV. The CDR3 loop is CASSLSRGGNTEAFF. Written as DNA, the CDR3 is TGTGCCAGCAGCCTCTCAAGAGGGGGGAACACTGAAGCTTTCTTT. The full variable domain, completed using reference TRBV11-2 and TRBJ1-1, is EAGVAQSPRYKIIEKRQSVAFWCNPISGHATLYWYQQILGQGPKLLIQFQNNGVVDDSQLPKDRFSAERLKGVDSTLKIQPAKLEDSAVYLCASSLSRGGNTEAFFGQGTRLTVV.

Many counts were recorded for this clonotype. CDR3 amino acids: CASSLVRNNSPLHF. The CDR3 DNA follows: TGTGCCAGCAGCTTAGTACGGAATAATTCACCCCTCCACTTT. The genes are TRBV7-2 and TRBJ1-6; the D is unclear. Trimming removed 1 base at V and 5 bases at J, with 6 bases between. The germline V gene has CDR1 SGHTA and CDR2 FQGNSA. The CDR3 loop spans 14 amino acids. The entire variable domain, with the rest obtained from reference TRBV7-2 and TRBJ1-6, is as follows: GAGVSQSPSNKVTEKGKDVELRCDPISGHTALYWYRQSLGQGLEFLIYFQGNSAPDKSGLPSDRFSAERTGGSVSTLTIQRTQQEDSAVYLCASSLVRNNSPLHFGNGTRLTVT.

This clonotype occurred a few times. The V gene is TRBV20-1, the J gene TRBJ1-5; D might be TRBD1 (5 bases). The length of the CDR3 is 13 residues. Germline V gene sequence: CDR1 DFQATT, CDR2 SNEGSKA (reference sequence). The CDR3 here is CREYRTLNQPQHF. DNA of the CDR3: TGCAGGGAATACAGGACTCTCAATCAGCCCCAGCATTTT.

The sample holds a few counts of this clonotype. The chain is built from TRBV6-2 or TRBV6-3 and TRBJ2-5, with 7 nucleotides matching TRBD1. Germline values: CDR1 MNHEY, CDR2 SVGEGT. The V and J ends lost 5 bases and 2 bases, in that order; junction bases with no gene match: 2. The length of the CDR3 is 13 residues. CDR3 coding DNA: TGTGCCAGCAGTCCGACAGGGCAAGAGACCCAGTACTTC. Amino acid sequence: CASSPTGQETQYF.

The chain uses TRBV2 and TRBJ1-4; D unclear. The germline V gene encodes CDR1 SNHLY and CDR2 FYNNEI. This CDR3 contains 17 residues. V lost 2 bases and J 0 bases, leaving 13 bases between the germline ends. CDR3 coding DNA: TGTGCCAGCAGTGAAAGGCACGGAAGTGCAACTAATGAAAAACTGTTTTTT. It encodes CASSERHGSATNEKLFF.

This clonotype was picked up many times. The chain uses TRBV12-3 or TRBV12-4 and TRBJ2-3; D perhaps matches TRBD2 (6 bases). V lost 6 bases, J lost 5 bases, and 21 bases lay in between. This CDR3 comprises 16 residues. The DNA of the CDR3 is TGTGCCAGCAGCCCCGGTTCGGGAGTTGGGCTAGATACGCAGTATTTT. It is translated as CASSPGSGVGLDTQYF.

This clonotype was seen ten or more times. This sequence joins TRBV24-1 and TRBJ2-7; 9 bases agree with TRBD1. Germline V lookup: CDR1 KGHDR, CDR2 SFDVKD. Germline trimming cut 4 bases from V and 7 bases from J; bases unmatched to any gene: 10. The CDR3 runs to 15 residues. CDR3 region: CATSDPKQGAEEQYF. The CDR3 bases are TGTGCCACCAGTGACCCAAAACAGGGGGCTGAGGAGCAGTACTTC.

J is TRBJ2-1 and V is TRBV24-1; the D gene is possibly TRBD1 (6 bases). Trimming took 5 bases from V and 14 from J, leaving 18 bases between them. CDR3 length equals 13 residues. Germline CDR1 reads KGHDR; CDR2 reads SFDVKD. CDR3 sequence reads: CATSGTPRDKEFF. CDR3 bases: TGTGCCACCAGTGGAACGCCCCGGGACAAGGAGTTCTTC.

This clonotype was detected ten times or more. This rearrangement joins TRBV28 to TRBJ2-1, with 9 bases aligning to TRBD2. The CDR3 runs to 15 residues. V lost 10 bases to trimming and J lost 7 bases; unmatched junction nucleotides: 14. Germline CDR1 is MDHEN and CDR2 is SYDVKM. The CDR3 loop is CATWGELAGQNEQFF. CDR3 DNA: TGTGCCACCTGGGGGGAACTAGCGGGCCAGAATGAGCAGTTCTTC.

In its sample, this clonotype was seen many times. The rearrangement joins TRBV20-1 to TRBJ2-7; D gene ambiguous. From germline, CDR1 is DFQATT and CDR2 SNEGSKA (reference sequence). The CDR3 contains 14 residues. The V end was cut by 0 bases, the J end by 4 bases, with 13 bases between. The CDR3: CSARDVGLMYEQYF. The CDR3 DNA sequence: TGCAGTGCTAGAGATGTCGGGCTAATGTACGAGCAGTACTTC.

This clonotype was observed many times. CDR3 protein: CATSRGTGFQPQHF. The DNA of the CDR3 is TGTGCCACCAGCAGAGGGACAGGGTTTCAGCCCCAGCATTTT. The chain uses TRBV15 and TRBJ1-5; TRBD1 matches at 8 bases. The CDR3 extends over 14 amino acids. V lost 1 base and J lost 6; bases outside the gene matches: 2. Germline V lookup: CDR1 LNHNV, CDR2 YYDKDF (reference sequence).

This clonotype was picked up many times. V gene TRBV20-1 combines with J gene TRBJ2-5; 16 nucleotides line up with TRBD2. Germline-derived CDR1 and CDR2 are DFQATT and SNEGSKA (reference sequence). V was pared by 2 bases and J by 6 bases, with 12 bases of the junction left unmatched. This CDR3 has 18 amino acids. CDR3 loop: CSARSSGTSGRGVKTQYF. The CDR3 nucleotides are TGCAGTGCTAGATCCTCCGGGACTAGCGGGAGGGGAGTAAAGACCCAGTACTTC.

This clonotype was seen ten or more times. V gene TRBV5-1 combines with J gene TRBJ2-3; possibly TRBD2 for D (5 bases). CDR3 length: 16 amino acids. Per the germline V gene, CDR1 is SGHRS and CDR2 is YFSETQ. V gave up 0 bases and J gave up 2 bases, with 13 bases separating them. The CDR3 DNA is TGCGCCAGCAGCTTGGAAGGGCCGGGATCCACAGATACGCAGTATTTT. Protein sequence: CASSLEGPGSTDTQYF. The variable domain in full, completed from reference TRBV5-1 and TRBJ2-3, reads KAGVTQTPRYLIKTRGQQVTLSCSPISGHRSVSWYQQTPGQGLQFLFEYFSETQRNKGNFPGRFSGRQFSNSRSEMNVSTLELGDSALYLCASSLEGPGSTDTQYFGPGTRLTVL.

This clonotype was counted many times. The rearrangement uses TRBV28 and TRBJ2-7; maybe TRBD1 (6 bases). Trimming removed 6 bases at V and 5 bases at J, with 14 bases between. CDR1 is MDHEN, CDR2 SYDVKM, per germline. The CDR3 sequence is 13 residues long. The CDR3 sequence: CASRLQGLNEQYF. CDR3 in DNA: TGTGCCAGCAGACTACAGGGTTTAAACGAGCAGTACTTC. Filled out from reference TRBV28 and TRBJ2-7, the complete variable domain reads DVKVTQSSRYLVKRTGEKVFLECVQDMDHENMFWYRQDPGLGLRLIYFSYDVKMKEKGDIPEGYSVSREKKERFSLILESASTNQTSMYLCASRLQGLNEQYFGPGTRLTVT.

This chain connects TRBV28 to TRBJ1-2, with D possibly TRBD1 on 5 matching bases. The V end lost 9 bases, the J end lost 6 bases, and 11 bases lay between the germline ends. The germline gives CDR1 MDHEN, CDR2 SYDVKM. CDR3 length: 11 residues. In nucleotides, the CDR3 is TGTGCCAGTGGGGGAAACCATGGCTACACCTTC. This codes for CASGGNHGYTF.

In its sample, this clonotype was seen many times. The chain carries TRBV11-3 and TRBJ2-7; D is undetermined. There are 15 residues in the CDR3. V lost 2 bases and J lost 3, with 14 bases in between. The germline V gene encodes CDR1 SGHNT and CDR2 YENEEA. The CDR3 coding sequence is TGTGCCAGCAGCTTATTGGTTCCCAAACTCTACGAGCAGTACTTC. This codes for CASSLLVPKLYEQYF.

This clonotype was counted only a few times. This chain uses TRBV5-1 with TRBJ2-7, with D perhaps assigned TRBD1 or TRBD2 (5 bases each). The germline CDR1 and CDR2 sequences are SGHRS and YFSETQ. The germline V and J ends were trimmed by 0 bases and 1 base, with 8 bases remaining between them. The CDR3 contains 14 residues. The CDR3 protein is CASSLGDLSYEQYF. CDR3 sequence (DNA): TGCGCCAGCAGCTTGGGGGACCTGTCCTACGAGCAGTACTTC.

The rearrangement uses TRBV3-1 and TRBJ1-1; 7 bases map to TRBD1. Germline CDR1 is LGHDT and CDR2 is YNNKEL (reference sequence). This CDR3 comprises 13 residues. V shed 0 bases and J 7 bases; nucleotides not matched to a gene: 2. The CDR3 bases are TGTGCCAGCAGCCAAGATAGGGGGCTTGAAGCTTTCTTT. This encodes CASSQDRGLEAFF.

This clonotype was recorded at least ten times. The chain uses TRBV30 and TRBJ1-1, with TRBD1 as a possible D gene (6 bases). CDR1 is GTSNPN and CDR2 is SVGIG in the germline V gene (reference sequence). This CDR3 spans 14 amino acids. Trimming took off 1 base at V and 1 base at J, with 10 bases between the two ends. CDR3 in DNA: TGTGCCTGGAGTGGGTCAGGGGCGAACACTGAAGCTTTCTTT. It yields the protein CAWSGSGANTEAFF.

This clonotype was seen many times. The gene calls are TRBV12-3 or TRBV12-4 and TRBJ1-2, with D possibly matching TRBD1 (5 bases). CDR3 length: 14 residues. V was clipped by 1 base and J by 4 bases, with 10 bases between them. The CDR3 DNA is TGTGCCAGCAGTTTAGAGCAGGGCCGCTATGGCTACACCTTC. Amino acids: CASSLEQGRYGYTF.

This clonotype was seen many times. The V gene is TRBV20-1, the J gene TRBJ2-7; TRBD1 or TRBD2 may be the D gene (6 bases each). V shed 0 bases and J shed 2 bases, with 17 bases lying between them. Germline V lookup: CDR1 DFQATT, CDR2 SNEGSKA (reference sequence). This CDR3 region has 16 residues. The DNA for the CDR3 is TGCAGTGCTAGAGATCCGGGGGCGACCCTGACCTACGAGCAGTACTTC. It codes for CSARDPGATLTYEQYF.

Turning to this clonotype: This sequence may be a read error, since a much larger clone differs from it by one base. V usage is TRBV29-1 and J usage is TRBJ2-3, with TRBD2 matching 8 bases. The CDR3 loop spans 16 amino acids. CDR1 and CDR2 from the germline V gene are SQVTM and ANQGSEA. The CDR3 nucleotides read TGCAGCGCTGAACCCGTCGGGAGGGGGGTCGGGGATACGCAGTATTTT. Translated, it gives CSAEPVGRGVGDTQYF.

This clonotype has ten or more counts. The chain is built from TRBV6-1 and TRBJ1-1; D call uncertain. The CDR3 sequence is 15 residues long. The V gene lost 5 bases and the J gene lost 0 bases, with 13 bases spanning the gap. The germline CDR1 and CDR2 sequences are MNHNS and SASEGT. The CDR3 DNA reads TGTGCCAGCAGTTACGGGCGACGGTTGAACACTGAAGCTTTCTTT. This sequence encodes CASSYGRRLNTEAFF.

This clonotype has a count of ten or more. The chain combines TRBV27 with TRBJ2-7; a possible D gene is TRBD2 (5 bases). Germline CDR1 and CDR2: MNHEY and SMNVEV (reference sequence). This CDR3 has 12 residues. V was pared by 2 bases and J by 6 bases, with 8 bases between. The CDR3 coding sequence is TGTGCCAGCAGTTTAATTGAGGGCGAGCAGTACTTC. Amino acids: CASSLIEGEQYF.

This clonotype was counted only a few times. This rearrangement joins TRBV27 to TRBJ1-4; TRBD1 is a possible D gene (5 bases). The CDR3 has 18 amino acids. CDR1 is MNHEY, CDR2 SMNVEV, per germline (reference sequence). Trimming left V 5 bases short and J 3 bases short, with 22 bases between. CDR3 amino acids: CASSAYAPGEGANEKLFF. DNA of the CDR3: TGTGCCAGCAGTGCCTATGCCCCGGGGGAAGGGGCTAATGAAAAACTGTTTTTT.

This clonotype was seen a few times. The rearrangement links TRBV7-9 to TRBJ2-1, with 11 positions matching TRBD2. The CDR3 is 17 residues long. V lost 1 base to trimming and J lost 7 bases; unmatched junction nucleotides: 9. Per the germline V gene, CDR1 is SEHNR and CDR2 is FQNEAQ (reference sequence). The CDR3 reads CASSLEVSPSGRNEQFF. The CDR3 region has the DNA TGTGCCAGCAGCTTAGAGGTATCCCCTAGCGGGAGGAATGAGCAGTTCTTC.

This clonotype appeared a few times. The J gene is TRBJ2-2, the V gene TRBV9, with 7 bases aligning to TRBD2. The ends lost 4 bases at V and 6 bases at J; junction bases unmatched: 9. The CDR3 totals 15 residues. The germline V gene has CDR1 SGDLS and CDR2 YYNGEE. CDR3 sequence reads: CASSPQSGTAGELFF. DNA of the CDR3: TGTGCCAGCAGCCCCCAAAGCGGGACGGCCGGGGAGCTGTTTTTT. The full variable domain, with the rest looked up from reference TRBV9 and TRBJ2-2, is DSGVTQTPKHLITATGQRVTLRCSPRSGDLSVYWYQQSLDQGLQFLIQYYNGEERAKGNILERFSAQQFPDLHSELNLSSLELGDSALYFCASSPQSGTAGELFFGEGSRLTVL.